The 8 T cell receptor beta chains listed next were all sequenced from one sample in a study of blood T cell repertoires in COVID-19. Assay: immunoSEQ multiplex PCR; the TCRdb copy retains only in-frame clones and omits some. This table has roughly 350,000 clones, about 90% appearing once. Input material: peripheral blood. These receptors were obtained from a woman aged 70-85 years with COVID-19, enrolled during active disease.

V and J are TRBV15 and TRBJ1-2; 8 nucleotides match TRBD1. The germline gives CDR1 LNHNV, CDR2 YYDKDF (reference sequence). The CDR3 length is 15 residues. V was pared by 0 bases and J by 6 bases, with 6 bases of the junction left unmatched. CDR3 region: CATSRDWVQGDGYTF. Here the CDR3 DNA reads TGTGCCACCAGCAGAGATTGGGTACAGGGGGATGGCTACACCTTC.

The chain couples TRBV14 to TRBJ1-4, with D tentatively TRBD1 (6 bases). This CDR3 is built from 15 residues. V dropped 4 bases and J dropped 4 bases, with 13 bases sitting between them. Germline V gene data show CDR1 as SGHDN and CDR2 as FVKESK. CDR3 coding DNA: TGTGCCAGCAGCCCCCGGGACACGTTTAATGAAAAACTGTTTTTT. Residues: CASSPRDTFNEKLFF.

The chain uses TRBV7-9 and TRBJ2-2; no reliable D call. CDR1 is SEHNR and CDR2 is FQNEAQ in the germline V gene (reference sequence). This CDR3 is 13 amino acids long. Between the trimmed V and J ends, which lost 5 bases and 6 bases, there was a span of 10 bases. The DNA of the CDR3 is TGTGCCAGCAGCCAACCCAGCGCCGGGGAGCTGTTTTTT. Translating it yields CASSQPSAGELFF.

The CDR3 loop is CATSDQTSGRQETQYF. CDR3 bases: TGTGCCACCAGTGATCAGACTAGCGGTCGACAAGAGACCCAGTACTTC. The chain carries TRBV24-1 and TRBJ2-5; TRBD2 matches 9 bases. The germline V gene encodes CDR1 KGHDR and CDR2 SFDVKD. CDR3 size: 16 residues. The V segment lost 3 bases and the J segment 2 bases; nucleotides outside the gene matches: 6.

This sequence joins TRBV30 and TRBJ2-7; 7 nucleotides agree with TRBD1. Germline V lookup: CDR1 GTSNPN, CDR2 SVGIG (reference sequence). The J segment lost 2 bases and the V segment lost 4 bases, leaving 8 bases of the junction unmatched. This CDR3 is 14 amino acids long. CDR3 nucleotide sequence: TGTGCCTGGAATTCGGGACAGACAGCCTACGAGCAGTACTTC. Amino acids: CAWNSGQTAYEQYF.

This clone has a single count. The chain has TRBV15 and TRBJ1-4, with TRBD1 as a possible D gene (5 bases). Per germline, CDR1 LNHNV and CDR2 YYDKDF (reference sequence). The CDR3 totals 15 residues. Trimming pared 3 bases from V and 5 bases from J, leaving 13 bases between. Here the CDR3 reads CATSSQGRWNEKLFF. The CDR3 region has the DNA TGTGCCACCAGCAGCCAGGGAAGATGGAATGAAAAACTGTTTTTT.

This chain connects TRBV9 to TRBJ1-1, with D perhaps matching TRBD1 (5 bases). Germline V gene data show CDR1 as SGDLS and CDR2 as YYNGEE. Trimming took 0 bases from V and 3 from J, leaving 15 bases between them. This CDR3 has 16 residues. CDR3 bases: TGTGCCAGCAGCGTAGGCTCAGGGAGGAGGTACACTGAAGCTTTCTTT. Protein product: CASSVGSGRRYTEAFF.

V usage is TRBV10-3 and J usage is TRBJ2-3, with TRBD2 matching 11 bases. This CDR3 spans 16 amino acids. Trimming cost V 4 bases and J 4 bases; bases outside gene matches: 7. CDR1 and CDR2 (germline): ENHRY, SYGVKD. CDR3 coding DNA: TGTGCCATCAGTGGGGTTAGCGGGGGGGGCGCAGATACGCAGTATTTT. This translates into CAISGVSGGGADTQYF.